A single sample gave rise to the 24 T cell receptor beta chains below, sequenced in a study of PD-1 blockade in classical Hodgkin lymphoma. Profiling relied on immunoSEQ multiplex PCR, and the TCRdb table lists in-frame clones only, not all of them. Of 30,000 to 50,000 clones listed, over 70% are singletons. As to time point: cycle 4 day 1 (C4D1), after more than 5 weeks of nivolumab. Each patient experienced a relapse that followed autologous stem cell transplantation, and brentuximab vedotin exposure varied. The sequencing here drew on peripheral blood mononuclear cells (PBMCs), taken before the fourth cycle of nivolumab. Receptors originate from a human donor with classical Hodgkin lymphoma.

The rearrangement joins TRBV11-2 to TRBJ2-3; 10 bases are a match to TRBD1. Trimming cost V 7 bases and J 5 bases; bases outside gene matches: 3. Germline V CDR1 and CDR2: SGHAT, FQNNGV. The CDR3 totals 13 residues. DNA for the CDR3: TGTGCCAGCAAGGACAGGGGGGGAGATACGCAGTATTTT. Residues: CASKDRGGDTQYF.

This rearrangement joins TRBV4-2 to TRBJ1-2, with TRBD1 matching 9 bases. The germline CDR1 and CDR2 sequences are LGHNA and YNFKEQ. The ends lost 0 bases at V and 10 bases at J; junction bases unmatched: 3. This CDR3 spans 13 amino acids. CDR3 loop: CASSQDTGGLYTF. CDR3 nucleotide sequence: TGTGCCAGCAGCCAAGATACAGGGGGCCTCTACACCTTC.

CDR3 protein: CAGGSYNEQFF. The DNA of the CDR3 is TGTGCCGGGGGGTCCTACAATGAGCAGTTCTTC. The chain carries TRBV7-8 and TRBJ2-1, with D possibly being TRBD2 (6 bases). The CDR3 totals 11 residues. Germline lookup yields CDR1 SGHVS and CDR2 FQNEAQ. Trimming cost V 11 bases and J 1 base, with 6 bases left between them.

The chain couples TRBV2 to TRBJ2-7; D is ambiguous. The CDR3 is made up of 11 amino acids. CDR1 and CDR2 from the germline V gene are SNHLY and FYNNEI. V lost 9 bases, J lost 3 bases, and 9 bases lay in between. The DNA of the CDR3 is TGTGCCAGTCAGGAGTACTACGAGCAGTACTTC. Protein: CASQEYYEQYF. The whole variable domain, filled in from reference TRBV2 and TRBJ2-7, reads EPEVTQTPSHQVTQMGQEVILRCVPISNHLYFYWYRQILGQKVEFLVSFYNNEISEKSEIFDDQFSVERPDGSNFTLKIRSTKLEDSAMYFCASQEYYEQYFGPGTRLTVT.

This chain joins TRBV10-3 and TRBJ1-1; D is perhaps TRBD1 (6 bases). Trimming took off 11 bases at V and 0 bases at J, with 13 bases between the two ends. Germline V CDR1 and CDR2: ENHRY, SYGVKD. This CDR3 region has 13 residues. For the CDR3, the DNA is TGTGCCTCAGGGGAATTCATGAACACTGAAGCTTTCTTT. As protein: CASGEFMNTEAFF.

J is TRBJ2-1 and V is TRBV4-3; 10 bases fit TRBD2. This CDR3 comprises 16 residues. V was clipped by 5 bases and J by 0 bases; unmatched bases: 4. Per germline, CDR1 LGHNA and CDR2 YSLEER. In DNA, the CDR3 is TGCGCCAGCAGCTATCTAGCGGGGGACTCCTACAATGAGCAGTTCTTC. Its protein product is CASSYLAGDSYNEQFF.

J is TRBJ2-3 and V is TRBV5-4; TRBD2 aligns across 13 bases. The trim removed 7 bases at V and 4 bases at J, leaving 6 bases unmatched. The germline CDR1 and CDR2 sequences are SGHNT and YYREEE (reference sequence). This CDR3 region has 15 residues. The CDR3 nucleotides are TGTGCCAGCGCGACTAGCGGGGGGATGCCAGATACGCAGTATTTT. Amino acid sequence: CASATSGGMPDTQYF.

The chain has TRBV4-3 and TRBJ2-7; 9 nucleotides line up with TRBD2. V lost 3 bases to trimming and J lost 2 bases; unmatched junction nucleotides: 5. Germline V gene sequence: CDR1 LGHNA, CDR2 YSLEER. The CDR3 covers 15 residues. CDR3 in amino acids: CASSQMTSGAYEQYF. CDR3 bases: TGCGCCAGCAGCCAGATGACTAGCGGAGCCTACGAGCAGTACTTC.

The chain links TRBV18 to TRBJ1-5; possible D gene TRBD1, 5 bases. From germline, CDR1 is KGHSH and CDR2 LQKENI. The CDR3 covers 16 residues. V was pared by 3 bases and J by 2 bases, with 14 bases between. CDR3 in DNA: TGTGCCAGCTCACCGAATGGGAGGGGTGGCAATCAGCCCCAGCATTTT. It encodes CASSPNGRGGNQPQHF.

The J gene is TRBJ2-1, the V gene TRBV19, with 12 positions matching TRBD1. Germline V gene sequence: CDR1 LNHDA, CDR2 SQIVND (reference sequence). There are 16 residues in the CDR3. V lost 2 bases, J lost 10 bases, and 9 bases stayed unmatched. For the CDR3, the DNA is TGTGCCAGTAGTATAATAGCGGGACAGGGGGCTTGGGAGCAGTTCTTC. This codes for CASSIIAGQGAWEQFF.

The sample holds one count of this clone. This sequence joins TRBV2 and TRBJ2-1, with D maybe TRBD2 (6 bases). Per germline, CDR1 SNHLY and CDR2 FYNNEI. V was clipped by 6 bases and J by 0 bases, with 9 bases between them. There are 14 residues in the CDR3. CDR3: CASSPRDSYNEQFF. In DNA, the CDR3 is TGTGCCAGCAGCCCGCGGGACTCCTACAATGAGCAGTTCTTC.

The chain employs TRBV19 and TRBJ1-3, with no clear D. Deletions cut 1 base from V and 0 bases from J, with 4 bases between. Germline V CDR1 and CDR2: LNHDA, SQIVND (reference sequence). The CDR3 is 14 amino acids. The CDR3 DNA is TGTGCCAGTAGTATAGGGCTCTCTGGAAACACCATATATTTT. Protein sequence: CASSIGLSGNTIYF.

This clone has just a few counts. This sequence joins TRBV11-2 and TRBJ2-5; D remains unclear. CDR1 and CDR2 (germline): SGHAT, FQNNGV. The CDR3 extends over 11 amino acids. V was pared by 5 bases and J by 5 bases, with 6 bases between. Here the CDR3 DNA reads TGTGCCAGCAGCGTAACTGAGACCCAGTACTTC. This codes for CASSVTETQYF. The variable domain in full, completed from reference TRBV11-2 and TRBJ2-5, reads EAGVAQSPRYKIIEKRQSVAFWCNPISGHATLYWYQQILGQGPKLLIQFQNNGVVDDSQLPKDRFSAERLKGVDSTLKIQPAKLEDSAVYLCASSVTETQYFGPGTRLLVL.

The CDR3 region has the DNA TGTGCCAGCAGCGTAGGCGGGAATTCACCCCTCCACTTT. Amino acid sequence: CASSVGGNSPLHF. The V and J genes are TRBV9 and TRBJ1-6; no clear D gene. The CDR3 loop spans 13 amino acids. V shed 0 bases and J shed 7 bases, with 5 bases lying between them. The germline gives CDR1 SGDLS, CDR2 YYNGEE.

The V and J genes are TRBV6-1 and TRBJ2-5, with 7 bases identical to TRBD1. CDR3 length: 12 amino acids. CDR1 MNHNS and CDR2 SASEGT come from the germline V gene. Germline trimming cut 10 bases from V and 5 bases from J; bases unmatched to any gene: 7. The CDR3 DNA reads as TGTGCCACCGCTTCCAGGGGGGAGACCCAGTACTTC. This encodes CATASRGETQYF.

The chain uses TRBV5-6 and TRBJ1-1; maybe TRBD1 (5 bases). This CDR3 contains 14 residues. The germline gives CDR1 SGHDT, CDR2 YYEEEE. V lost 5 bases to trimming and J lost 4 bases, with 15 bases between them. In nucleotides, the CDR3 is TGTGCCAGCAGACGGACGGCGGGGGGCACTGAAGCTTTCTTT. This translates into CASRRTAGGTEAFF.

V gene TRBV7-8 combines with J gene TRBJ2-5, with D perhaps assigned TRBD1 or TRBD2 (5 bases each). The CDR3 loop spans 15 amino acids. From germline, CDR1 is SGHVS and CDR2 FQNEAQ. V was trimmed by 1 base and J by 1 base, leaving 10 bases between them. The CDR3 DNA reads as TGTGCCAGCAGCTTAGTGGGGGAGATCCAAGAGACCCAGTACTTC. This translates into CASSLVGEIQETQYF.

V gene TRBV6-5 combines with J gene TRBJ2-7, with D maybe TRBD1 (6 bases). Germline CDR1 MNHEY, CDR2 SVGAGI. This CDR3 spans 15 amino acids. V shed 0 bases and J shed 2 bases, with 11 bases lying between them. CDR3 residues: CASSYSQQGTYEQYF. The CDR3, as DNA: TGTGCCAGCAGTTACTCACAACAGGGTACCTACGAGCAGTACTTC.

In this sample, this clone turned up many times. The V call is TRBV4-2, the J call TRBJ1-6; D ambiguous. V was trimmed by 1 base and J by 8 bases, leaving 12 bases between them. The V gene's germline CDR1 is LGHNA and CDR2 YNFKEQ. The CDR3 contains 15 residues. The CDR3 bases are TGTGCCAGCAGCCAAGGGACCCACAGCGATTCACCCCTCCACTTT. Encoded protein: CASSQGTHSDSPLHF.

This clone was found once. The chain links TRBV7-9 to TRBJ2-2; 9 nucleotides align to TRBD1. J gave up 5 bases and V 5 bases, and 9 bases lay outside the gene matches. Germline loops: CDR1 SEHNR, CDR2 FQNEAQ (reference sequence). The CDR3 contains 16 residues. CDR3 coding DNA: TGTGCCAGCAGCCAAACGGACAGGGGAGGGACCGGGGAGCTGTTTTTT. It codes for CASSQTDRGGTGELFF.

The rearrangement links TRBV5-1 to TRBJ1-4; D gene uncertain. Looked up from germline, CDR1 is SGHRS and CDR2 is YFSETQ. CDR3 size: 13 residues. V was cut by 5 bases and J by 5 bases, with 10 bases left in between. The CDR3 loop is CASSPESNEKLFF. The CDR3 bases are TGCGCCAGCAGTCCAGAATCGAATGAAAAACTGTTTTTT.

The chain recombines TRBV6-4 with TRBJ1-6, with D possibly matching TRBD1 (6 bases). The germline gives CDR1 MRHNA, CDR2 SNTAGT. Trimming shortened V by 5 bases and J by 6 bases, and 11 bases separated the two germline ends. This CDR3 has 14 residues. CDR3 residues: CASSSRGGNSPLHF. The CDR3 nucleotides read TGTGCCAGCAGTTCCAGGGGAGGTAATTCACCCCTCCACTTT.

The chain joins TRBV6-1 to TRBJ2-4, with TRBD2 matching over 11 bases. The junction had 6 bases not matched to a gene; V was cut back by 2 bases and J by 0 bases. This CDR3 has 18 residues. CDR1 and CDR2 (germline): MNHNS, SASEGT. In nucleotides, the CDR3 is TGTGCCAGCAGTGAAATACTAGCGGGGGCCTTAGCCAAAAACATTCAGTACTTC. It yields the protein CASSEILAGALAKNIQYF.

V usage is TRBV4-3 and J usage is TRBJ1-1; TRBD1 matches at 8 bases. CDR1 is LGHNA, CDR2 YSLEER, per germline. There are 13 residues in the CDR3. The V gene end was trimmed by 4 bases and the J gene end by 3 bases; junction bases not matched to a gene: 1. The CDR3 reads CASSLTGDTEAFF. DNA of the CDR3: TGCGCCAGCAGCCTGACAGGGGACACTGAAGCTTTCTTT.